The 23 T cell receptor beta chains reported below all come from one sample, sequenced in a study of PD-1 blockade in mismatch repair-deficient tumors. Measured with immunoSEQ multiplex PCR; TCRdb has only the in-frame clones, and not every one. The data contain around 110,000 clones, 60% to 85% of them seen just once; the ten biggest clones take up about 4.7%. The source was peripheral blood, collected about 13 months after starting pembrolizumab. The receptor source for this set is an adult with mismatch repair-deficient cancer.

The CDR3 here is CASSPRGGSEQFF. The CDR3 region has the DNA TGTGCCAGCAGTCCCCGCGGGGGGAGTGAGCAGTTCTTC. The V and J genes are TRBV27 and TRBJ2-1; TRBD2 matches 8 bases. With 5 bases clipped from V and 9 bases from J, the junction kept 6 bases outside the gene matches. The germline V gene has CDR1 MNHEY and CDR2 SMNVEV (reference sequence). This CDR3 is 13 amino acids long.

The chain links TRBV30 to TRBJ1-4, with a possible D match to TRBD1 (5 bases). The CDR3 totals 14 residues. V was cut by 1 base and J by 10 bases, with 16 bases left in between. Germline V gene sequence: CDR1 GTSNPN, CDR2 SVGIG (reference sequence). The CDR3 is CAWSGGAGGGKLFF. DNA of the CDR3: TGTGCCTGGAGTGGAGGGGCTGGGGGTGGAAAACTGTTTTTT. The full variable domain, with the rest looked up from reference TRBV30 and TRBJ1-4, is SQTIHQWPATLVQPVGSPLSLECTVEGTSNPNLYWYRQAAGRGLQLLFYSVGIGQISSEVPQNLSASRPQDRQFILSSKKLLLSDSGFYLCAWSGGAGGGKLFFGSGTQLSVL.

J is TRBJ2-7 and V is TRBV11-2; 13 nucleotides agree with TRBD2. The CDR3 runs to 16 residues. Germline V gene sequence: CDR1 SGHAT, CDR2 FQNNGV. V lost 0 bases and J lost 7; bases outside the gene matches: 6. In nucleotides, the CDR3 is TGTGCCAGCAGCTTAGATGGACTAGCGGGAGAGTTTGAGCAGTACTTC. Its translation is CASSLDGLAGEFEQYF. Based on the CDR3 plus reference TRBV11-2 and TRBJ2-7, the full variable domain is EAGVAQSPRYKIIEKRQSVAFWCNPISGHATLYWYQQILGQGPKLLIQFQNNGVVDDSQLPKDRFSAERLKGVDSTLKIQPAKLEDSAVYLCASSLDGLAGEFEQYFGPGTRLTVT.

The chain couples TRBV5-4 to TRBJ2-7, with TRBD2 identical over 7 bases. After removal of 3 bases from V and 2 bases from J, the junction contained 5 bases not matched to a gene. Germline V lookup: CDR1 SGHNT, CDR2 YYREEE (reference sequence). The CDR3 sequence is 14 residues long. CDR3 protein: CASSSLADPYEQYF. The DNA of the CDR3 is TGTGCCAGCAGCTCGCTAGCGGACCCCTACGAGCAGTACTTC. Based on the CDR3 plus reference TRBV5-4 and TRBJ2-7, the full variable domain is ETGVTQSPTHLIKTRGQQVTLRCSSQSGHNTVSWYQQALGQGPQFIFQYYREEENGRGNFPPRFSGLQFPNYSSELNVNALELDDSALYLCASSSLADPYEQYFGPGTRLTVT.

The CDR3 protein is CASSFPGPINEQFF. DNA of the CDR3: TGTGCCAGCAGTTTCCCGGGACCTATCAATGAGCAGTTCTTC. The chain joins TRBV27 to TRBJ2-1; D is possibly TRBD1 or TRBD2 (5 bases each). The CDR3 is made up of 14 amino acids. Per germline, CDR1 MNHEY and CDR2 SMNVEV (reference sequence). V was shortened by 3 bases and J by 6 bases, with 12 bases between the two germline ends.

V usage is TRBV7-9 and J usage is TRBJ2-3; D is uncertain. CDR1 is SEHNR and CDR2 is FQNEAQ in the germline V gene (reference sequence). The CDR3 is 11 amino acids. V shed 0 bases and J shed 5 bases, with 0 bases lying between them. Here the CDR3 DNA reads TGTGCCAGCAGCTTAGCAGATACGCAGTATTTT. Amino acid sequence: CASSLADTQYF.

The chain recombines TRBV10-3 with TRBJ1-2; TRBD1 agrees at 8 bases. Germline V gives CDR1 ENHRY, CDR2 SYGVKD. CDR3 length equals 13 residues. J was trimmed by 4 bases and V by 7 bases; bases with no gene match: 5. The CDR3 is CAINQDRGYGYTF. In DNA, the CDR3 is TGTGCCATCAATCAAGACAGGGGCTATGGCTACACCTTC.

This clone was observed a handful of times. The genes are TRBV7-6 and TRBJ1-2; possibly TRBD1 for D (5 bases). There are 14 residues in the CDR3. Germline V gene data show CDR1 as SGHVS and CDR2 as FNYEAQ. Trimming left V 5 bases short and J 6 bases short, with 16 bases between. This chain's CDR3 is CASSPLQGTNGYTF. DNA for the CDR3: TGTGCCAGCAGCCCCCTCCAGGGTACAAATGGCTACACCTTC. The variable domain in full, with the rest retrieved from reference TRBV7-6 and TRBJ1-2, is GAGVSQSPRYKVTKRGQDVALRCDPISGHVSLYWYRQALGQGPEFLTYFNYEAQQDKSGLPNDRFSAERPEGSISTLTIQRTEQRDSAMYRCASSPLQGTNGYTFGSGTRLTVV.

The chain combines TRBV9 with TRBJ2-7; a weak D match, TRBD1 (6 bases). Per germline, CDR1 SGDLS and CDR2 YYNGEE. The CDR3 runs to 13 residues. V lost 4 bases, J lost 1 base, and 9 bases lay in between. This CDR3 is CASSPGQSYEQYF. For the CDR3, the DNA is TGTGCCAGCAGCCCTGGACAGTCCTACGAGCAGTACTTC.

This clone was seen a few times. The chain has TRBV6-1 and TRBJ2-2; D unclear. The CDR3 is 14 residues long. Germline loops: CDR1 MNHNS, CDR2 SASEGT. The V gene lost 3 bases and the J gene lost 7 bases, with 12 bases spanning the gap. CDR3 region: CASSDRWGSGELFF. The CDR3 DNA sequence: TGTGCCAGCAGTGATAGGTGGGGTAGCGGGGAGCTGTTTTTT.

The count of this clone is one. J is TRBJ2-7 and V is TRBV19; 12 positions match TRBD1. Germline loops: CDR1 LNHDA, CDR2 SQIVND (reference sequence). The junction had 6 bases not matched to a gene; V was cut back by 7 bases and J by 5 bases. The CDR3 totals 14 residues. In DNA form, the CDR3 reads TGTGCCAGTACCTCGGGGACAGGGGGCCACGAGCAGTACTTC. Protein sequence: CASTSGTGGHEQYF.

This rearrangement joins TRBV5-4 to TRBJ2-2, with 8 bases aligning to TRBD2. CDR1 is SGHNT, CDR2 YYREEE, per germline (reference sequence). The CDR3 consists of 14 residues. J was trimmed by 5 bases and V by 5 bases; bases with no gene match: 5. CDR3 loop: CASSPGLETGELFF. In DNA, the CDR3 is TGTGCCAGCAGTCCGGGACTAGAAACCGGGGAGCTGTTTTTT.

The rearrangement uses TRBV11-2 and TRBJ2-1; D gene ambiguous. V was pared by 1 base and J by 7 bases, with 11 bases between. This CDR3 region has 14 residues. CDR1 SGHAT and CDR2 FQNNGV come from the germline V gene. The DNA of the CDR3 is TGTGCCAGCAGCTTAGCCCTCGGGTCTAATGAGCAGTTCTTC. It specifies CASSLALGSNEQFF.

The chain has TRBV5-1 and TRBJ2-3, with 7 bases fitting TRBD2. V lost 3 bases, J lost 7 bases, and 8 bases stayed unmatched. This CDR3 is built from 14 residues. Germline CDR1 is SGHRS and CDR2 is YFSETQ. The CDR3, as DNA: TGCGCCAGCAGCTCCGGGGACTACCCATATACGCAGTATTTT. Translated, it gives CASSSGDYPYTQYF.

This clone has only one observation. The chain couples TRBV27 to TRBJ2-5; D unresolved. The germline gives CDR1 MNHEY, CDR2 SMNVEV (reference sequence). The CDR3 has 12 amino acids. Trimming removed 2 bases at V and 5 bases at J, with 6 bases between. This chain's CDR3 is CASSLVMETQYF. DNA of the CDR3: TGTGCCAGCAGTTTAGTTATGGAGACCCAGTACTTC.

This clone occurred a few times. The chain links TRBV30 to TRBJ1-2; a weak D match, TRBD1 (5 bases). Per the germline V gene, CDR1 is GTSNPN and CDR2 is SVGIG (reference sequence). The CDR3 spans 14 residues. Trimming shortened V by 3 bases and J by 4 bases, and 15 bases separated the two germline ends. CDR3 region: CAWRGRLGTYGYTF. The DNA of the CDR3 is TGTGCCTGGAGGGGACGACTAGGTACCTATGGCTACACCTTC.

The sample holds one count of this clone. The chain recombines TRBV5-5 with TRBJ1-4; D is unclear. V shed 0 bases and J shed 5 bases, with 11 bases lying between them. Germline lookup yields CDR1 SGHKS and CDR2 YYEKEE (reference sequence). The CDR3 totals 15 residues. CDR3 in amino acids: CASSLVTSENEKLFF. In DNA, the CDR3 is TGTGCCAGCAGCTTGGTAACGTCAGAGAATGAAAAACTGTTTTTT.

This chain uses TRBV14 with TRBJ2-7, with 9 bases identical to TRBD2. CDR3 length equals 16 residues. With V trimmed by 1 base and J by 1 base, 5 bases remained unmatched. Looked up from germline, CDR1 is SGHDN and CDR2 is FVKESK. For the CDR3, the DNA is TGTGCCAGCAGCCAAGTTGGCGGGAGGGCTTCCTACGAGCAGTACTTC. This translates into CASSQVGGRASYEQYF. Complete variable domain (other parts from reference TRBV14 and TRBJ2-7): EAGVTQFPSHSVIEKGQTVTLRCDPISGHDNLYWYRRVMGKEIKFLLHFVKESKQDESGMPNNRFLAERTGGTYSTLKVQPAELEDSGVYFCASSQVGGRASYEQYFGPGTRLTVT.

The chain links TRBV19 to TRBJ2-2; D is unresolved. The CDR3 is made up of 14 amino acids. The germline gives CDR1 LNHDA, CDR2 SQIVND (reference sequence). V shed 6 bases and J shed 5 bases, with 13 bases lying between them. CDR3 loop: CASRPRPRTGELFF. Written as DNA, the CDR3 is TGTGCCAGTAGACCACGGCCCCGGACCGGGGAGCTGTTTTTT.

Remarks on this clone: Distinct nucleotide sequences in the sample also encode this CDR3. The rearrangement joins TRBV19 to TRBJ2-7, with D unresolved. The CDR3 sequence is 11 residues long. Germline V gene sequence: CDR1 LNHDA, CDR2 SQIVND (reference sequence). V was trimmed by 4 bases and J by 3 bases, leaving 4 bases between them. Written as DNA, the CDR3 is TGTGCCAGTAGTAATGGCTACGAGCAGTACTTC. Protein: CASSNGYEQYF.

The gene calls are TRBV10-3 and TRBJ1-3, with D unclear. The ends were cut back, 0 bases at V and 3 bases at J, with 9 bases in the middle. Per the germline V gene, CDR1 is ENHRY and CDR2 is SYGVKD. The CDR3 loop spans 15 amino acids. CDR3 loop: CAISESGGSGNTIYF. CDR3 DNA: TGTGCCATCAGTGAGTCGGGAGGGAGTGGAAACACCATATATTTT.

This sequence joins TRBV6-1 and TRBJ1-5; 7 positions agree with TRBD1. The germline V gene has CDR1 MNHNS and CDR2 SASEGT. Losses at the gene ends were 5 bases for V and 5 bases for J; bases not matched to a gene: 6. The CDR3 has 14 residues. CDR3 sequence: CASSNEDRYQPQHF. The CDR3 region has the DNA TGTGCCAGCAGTAACGAGGACAGGTATCAGCCCCAGCATTTT.

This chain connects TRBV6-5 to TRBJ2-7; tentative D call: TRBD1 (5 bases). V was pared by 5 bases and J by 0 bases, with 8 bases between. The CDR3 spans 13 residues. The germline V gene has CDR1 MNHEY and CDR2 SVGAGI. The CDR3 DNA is TGTGCCAGCAGTGAGGACAACTCCTACGAGCAGTACTTC. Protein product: CASSEDNSYEQYF.